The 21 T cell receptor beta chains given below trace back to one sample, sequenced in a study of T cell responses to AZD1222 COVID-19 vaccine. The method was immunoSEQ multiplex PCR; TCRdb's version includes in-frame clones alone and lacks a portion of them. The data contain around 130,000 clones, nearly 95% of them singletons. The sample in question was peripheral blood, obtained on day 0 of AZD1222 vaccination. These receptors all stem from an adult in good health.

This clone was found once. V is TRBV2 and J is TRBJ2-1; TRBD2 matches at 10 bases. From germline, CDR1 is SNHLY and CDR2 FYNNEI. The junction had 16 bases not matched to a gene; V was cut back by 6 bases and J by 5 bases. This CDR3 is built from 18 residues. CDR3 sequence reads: CASRDPSGGLRIDNEQFF. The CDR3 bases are TGTGCCAGCAGGGACCCTAGCGGGGGACTCCGGATCGACAATGAGCAGTTCTTC. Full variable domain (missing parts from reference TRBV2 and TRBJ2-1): EPEVTQTPSHQVTQMGQEVILRCVPISNHLYFYWYRQILGQKVEFLVSFYNNEISEKSEIFDDQFSVERPDGSNFTLKIRSTKLEDSAMYFCASRDPSGGLRIDNEQFFGPGTRLTVL.

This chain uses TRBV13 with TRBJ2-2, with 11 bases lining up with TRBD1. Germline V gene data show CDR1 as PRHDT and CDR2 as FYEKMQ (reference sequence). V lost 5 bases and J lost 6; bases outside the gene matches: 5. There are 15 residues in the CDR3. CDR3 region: CASSVGTGGAGELFF. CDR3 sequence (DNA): TGTGCCAGCAGCGTCGGGACAGGGGGTGCCGGGGAGCTGTTTTTT.

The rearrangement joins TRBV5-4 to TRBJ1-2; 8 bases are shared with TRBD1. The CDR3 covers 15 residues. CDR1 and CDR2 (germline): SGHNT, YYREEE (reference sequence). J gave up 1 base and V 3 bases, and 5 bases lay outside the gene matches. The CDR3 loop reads CASSSGGAVNYGYTF. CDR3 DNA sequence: TGTGCCAGCAGCTCAGGGGGCGCTGTTAACTATGGCTACACCTTC.

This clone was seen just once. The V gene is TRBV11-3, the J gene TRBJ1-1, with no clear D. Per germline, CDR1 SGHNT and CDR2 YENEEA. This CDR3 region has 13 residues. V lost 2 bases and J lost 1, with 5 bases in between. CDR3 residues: CASSLSPNTEAFF. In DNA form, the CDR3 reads TGTGCCAGCAGCTTATCCCCGAACACTGAAGCTTTCTTT.

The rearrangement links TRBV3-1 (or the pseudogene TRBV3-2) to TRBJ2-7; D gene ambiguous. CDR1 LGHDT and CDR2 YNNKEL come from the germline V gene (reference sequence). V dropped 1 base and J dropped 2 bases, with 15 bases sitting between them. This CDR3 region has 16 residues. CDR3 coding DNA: TGTGCCAGCAGCCAAGCAGCGTTTTCAGGAGCCTACGAGCAGTACTTC. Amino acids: CASSQAAFSGAYEQYF.

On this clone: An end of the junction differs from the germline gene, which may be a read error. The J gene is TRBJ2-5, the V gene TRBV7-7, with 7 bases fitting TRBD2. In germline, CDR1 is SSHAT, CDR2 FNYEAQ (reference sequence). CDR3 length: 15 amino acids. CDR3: CASSLTGRGQETQYF. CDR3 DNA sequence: TGTGCTAGCAGCTTAACGGGGCGGGGGCAAGAGACCCAGTACTTC. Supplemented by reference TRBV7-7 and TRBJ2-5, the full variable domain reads GAGVSQSPRYKVTKRGQDVTLRCDPISSHATLYWYQQALGQGPEFLTYFNYEAQPDKSGLPSDRFSAERPEGSISTLTIQRTEQRDSAMYRCASSLTGRGQETQYFGPGTRLLVL.

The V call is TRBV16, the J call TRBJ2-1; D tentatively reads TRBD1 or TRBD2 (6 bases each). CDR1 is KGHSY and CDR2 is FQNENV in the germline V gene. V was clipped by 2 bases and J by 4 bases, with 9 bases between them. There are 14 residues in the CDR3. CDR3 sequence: CASSQRGDYNEQFF. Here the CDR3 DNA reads TGTGCCAGCAGCCAAAGGGGGGATTACAATGAGCAGTTCTTC. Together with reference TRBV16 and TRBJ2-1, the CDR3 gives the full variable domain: GEEVAQTPKHLVRGEGQKAKLYCAPIKGHSYVFWYQQVLKNEFKFLISFQNENVFDETGMPKERFSAKCLPNSPCSLEIQATKLEDSAVYFCASSQRGDYNEQFFGPGTRLTVL.

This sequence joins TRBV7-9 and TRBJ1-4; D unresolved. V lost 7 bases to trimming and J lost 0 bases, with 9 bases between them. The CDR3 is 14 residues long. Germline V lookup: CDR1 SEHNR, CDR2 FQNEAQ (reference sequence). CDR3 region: CASTLVATNEKLFF. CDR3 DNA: TGTGCCAGCACCCTAGTAGCAACTAATGAAAAACTGTTTTTT.

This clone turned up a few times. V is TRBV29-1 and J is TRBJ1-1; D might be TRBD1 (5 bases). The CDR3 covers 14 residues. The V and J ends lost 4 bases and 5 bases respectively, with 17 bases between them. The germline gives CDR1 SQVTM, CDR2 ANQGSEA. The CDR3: CSVAGRQGGTEAFF. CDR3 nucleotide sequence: TGCAGCGTTGCGGGGCGGCAGGGAGGAACTGAAGCTTTCTTT.

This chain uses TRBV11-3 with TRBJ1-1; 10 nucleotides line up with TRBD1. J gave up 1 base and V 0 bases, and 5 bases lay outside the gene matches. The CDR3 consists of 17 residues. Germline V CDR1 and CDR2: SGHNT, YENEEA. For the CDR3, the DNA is TGTGCCAGCAGCTTAGATGACAGGGGGCGTCGGAACACTGAAGCTTTCTTT. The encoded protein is CASSLDDRGRRNTEAFF.

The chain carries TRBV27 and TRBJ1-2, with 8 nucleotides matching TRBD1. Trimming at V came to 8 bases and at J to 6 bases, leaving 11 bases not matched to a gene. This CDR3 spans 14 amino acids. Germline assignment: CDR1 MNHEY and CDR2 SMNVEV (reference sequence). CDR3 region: CASALGQGRDGYTF. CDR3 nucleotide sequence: TGTGCCAGCGCCCTCGGACAGGGAAGGGATGGCTACACCTTC.

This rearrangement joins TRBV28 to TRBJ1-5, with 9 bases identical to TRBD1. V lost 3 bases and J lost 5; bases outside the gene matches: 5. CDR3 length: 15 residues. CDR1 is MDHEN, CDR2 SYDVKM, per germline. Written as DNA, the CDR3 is TGTGCCAGCAGTTTGGCGACAGGGGGACATCAGCCCCAGCATTTT. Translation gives CASSLATGGHQPQHF.

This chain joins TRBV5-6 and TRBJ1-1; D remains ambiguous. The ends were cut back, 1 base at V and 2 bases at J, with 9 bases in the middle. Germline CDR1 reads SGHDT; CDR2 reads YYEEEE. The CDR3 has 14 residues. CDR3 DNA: TGTGCCAGCAGCTTGCTATTGTCTAACACTGAAGCTTTCTTT. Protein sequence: CASSLLLSNTEAFF.

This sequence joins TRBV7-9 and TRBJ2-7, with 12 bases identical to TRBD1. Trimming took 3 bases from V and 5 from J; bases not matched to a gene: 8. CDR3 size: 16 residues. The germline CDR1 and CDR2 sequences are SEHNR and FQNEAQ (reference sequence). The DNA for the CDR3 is TGTGCCAGCAGCTTCTTTCGCGGGACAGGGGGCGACGAGCAGTACTTC. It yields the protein CASSFFRGTGGDEQYF.

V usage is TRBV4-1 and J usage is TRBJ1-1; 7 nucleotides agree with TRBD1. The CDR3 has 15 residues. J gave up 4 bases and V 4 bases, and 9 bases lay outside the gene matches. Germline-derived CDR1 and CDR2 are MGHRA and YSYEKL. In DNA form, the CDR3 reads TGCGCCAGCAGCCTCTGGACAGGCTGGGCCACTGAAGCTTTCTTT. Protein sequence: CASSLWTGWATEAFF.

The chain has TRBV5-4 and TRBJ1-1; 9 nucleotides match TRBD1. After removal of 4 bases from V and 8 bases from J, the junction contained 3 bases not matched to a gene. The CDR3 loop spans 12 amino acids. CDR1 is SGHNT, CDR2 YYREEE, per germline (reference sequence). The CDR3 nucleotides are TGTGCCAGCAGCCCGGACAGGGGAGAAGCTTTCTTT. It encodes CASSPDRGEAFF.

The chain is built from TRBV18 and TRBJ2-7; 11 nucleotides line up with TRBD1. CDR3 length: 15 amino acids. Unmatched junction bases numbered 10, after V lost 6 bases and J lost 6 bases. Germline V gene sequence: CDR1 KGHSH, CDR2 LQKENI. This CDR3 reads CASSADAGQGAEQYF. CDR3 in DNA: TGTGCCAGCTCCGCGGATGCAGGACAGGGGGCCGAGCAGTACTTC.

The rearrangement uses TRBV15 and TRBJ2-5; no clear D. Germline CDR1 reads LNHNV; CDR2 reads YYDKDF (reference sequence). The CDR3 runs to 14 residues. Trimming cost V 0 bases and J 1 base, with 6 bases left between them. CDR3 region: CATSRDLSQETQYF. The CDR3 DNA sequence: TGTGCCACCAGCAGAGATCTGAGCCAAGAGACCCAGTACTTC.

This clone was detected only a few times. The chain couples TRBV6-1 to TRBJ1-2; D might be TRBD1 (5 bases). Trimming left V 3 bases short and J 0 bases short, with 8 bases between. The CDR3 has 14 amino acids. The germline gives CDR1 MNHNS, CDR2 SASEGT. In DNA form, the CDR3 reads TGTGCCAGCAGTGAGGGACCGACTAACTATGGCTACACCTTC. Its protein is CASSEGPTNYGYTF.

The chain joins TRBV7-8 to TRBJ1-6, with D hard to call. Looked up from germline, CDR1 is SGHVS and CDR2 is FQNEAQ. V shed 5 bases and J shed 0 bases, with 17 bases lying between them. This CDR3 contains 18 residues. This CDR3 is CASSVGLQESSYNSPLHF. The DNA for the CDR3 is TGTGCCAGCAGCGTAGGTCTCCAGGAAAGCTCCTATAATTCACCCCTCCACTTT.

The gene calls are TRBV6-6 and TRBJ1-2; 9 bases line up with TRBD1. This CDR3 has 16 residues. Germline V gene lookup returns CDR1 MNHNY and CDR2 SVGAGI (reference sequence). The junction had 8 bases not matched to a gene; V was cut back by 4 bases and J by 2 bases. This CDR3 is CASSSTIQGANYGYTF. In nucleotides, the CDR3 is TGTGCCAGCAGTTCCACTATACAGGGGGCGAACTATGGCTACACCTTC.